Each of the 27 T cell receptor beta chains below was sequenced from the same sample in a study of T cell responses to AZD1222 COVID-19 vaccine. Generated by immunoSEQ multiplex PCR, the TCRdb table keeps only in-frame clones and is missing some. In the table there are around 150,000 clones, around 94% of which are singletons. The material sequenced was peripheral blood, taken on day 0 of AZD1222 vaccination. All receptors derive from an adult in good health.

The chain joins TRBV7-2 to TRBJ2-1; D is tentatively TRBD1 or TRBD2 (5 bases each). The V end was cut by 5 bases, the J end by 0 bases, with 17 bases between. Germline V gene data show CDR1 as SGHTA and CDR2 as FQGNSA. The CDR3 has 17 residues. The CDR3 DNA sequence: TGTGCCAGCAGCCCCCGGTCGGGGCGAAGCTCCTACAATGAGCAGTTCTTC. Translated: CASSPRSGRSSYNEQFF.

V is TRBV4-3 and J is TRBJ1-2, with TRBD1 as a possible D gene (6 bases). From germline, CDR1 is LGHNA and CDR2 YSLEER. This CDR3 region has 15 residues. Deletions cut 0 bases from V and 2 bases from J, with 10 bases between. CDR3 sequence: CASSQDRGPNYGYTF. The CDR3 coding sequence is TGCGCCAGCAGCCAAGACAGGGGCCCCAACTATGGCTACACCTTC.

This chain links TRBV5-1 with TRBJ1-6, with 10 bases identical to TRBD1. CDR1 is SGHRS and CDR2 is YFSETQ in the germline V gene. This CDR3 spans 15 amino acids. The V and J ends lost 2 bases and 8 bases, in that order; junction bases with no gene match: 4. The CDR3 reads CASSLTDRGDSPLHF. The CDR3 coding sequence is TGCGCCAGCAGCTTAACGGACAGGGGGGATTCACCCCTCCACTTT.

This rearrangement joins TRBV10-3 to TRBJ1-6, with D hard to call. V was shortened by 11 bases and J by 7 bases, with 21 bases between the two germline ends. CDR3 length: 15 amino acids. The germline gives CDR1 ENHRY, CDR2 SYGVKD. The CDR3 region is CASHSPGTGNSPLHF. CDR3 bases: TGTGCCTCTCATTCGCCAGGCACGGGGAATTCACCCCTCCACTTT.

The V call is TRBV5-8, the J call TRBJ2-2, with TRBD2 matching 8 bases. The CDR3 extends over 16 amino acids. Germline assignment: CDR1 SGHTS and CDR2 YDEGEE. The V segment lost 2 bases and the J segment 5 bases; nucleotides outside the gene matches: 8. The CDR3 DNA reads TGTGCCAGCAGCTTTCATCGGGGGGGAAGAACCGGGGAGCTGTTTTTT. Its translation is CASSFHRGGRTGELFF.

The gene calls are TRBV21-1 and TRBJ2-7; TRBD1 is the table's D call and was not checked against the DNA. TRBV21-1 is described as a pseudogene. The length of the CDR3 is 15 residues. DNA of the CDR3: TGTGCCAGCAGCACCCCTCGGACAGTCTCCTACGAGCAGTACGTC. Encoded protein: CASSTPRTVSYEQYV.

The J gene is TRBJ2-7, the V gene TRBV7-2; D is perhaps TRBD1 or TRBD2 (5 bases each). The CDR3 spans 14 residues. Trimming shortened V by 5 bases and J by 2 bases, and 13 bases separated the two germline ends. CDR1 is SGHTA, CDR2 FQGNSA, per germline. The CDR3 loop is CASSAFLGAYEQYV. The CDR3 region has the DNA TGTGCCAGCAGCGCGTTTTTGGGGGCCTACGAGCAGTACGTC.

The table lists this clone with a few counts. V usage is TRBV7-8 and J usage is TRBJ2-1; 12 bases align to TRBD2. The CDR3 sequence is 18 residues long. CDR1 and CDR2 (germline): SGHVS, FQNEAQ. After removal of 3 bases from V and 4 bases from J, the junction contained 10 bases not matched to a gene. DNA of the CDR3: TGTGCCAGCAGCTTGCCCCCAAGGACTAGCGGGATATACAATGAGCAGTTCTTC. Residues: CASSLPPRTSGIYNEQFF. The variable domain in full, with the rest retrieved from reference TRBV7-8 and TRBJ2-1, is GAGVSQSPRYKVAKRGQDVALRCDPISGHVSLFWYQQALGQGPEFLTYFQNEAQLDKSGLPSDRFFAERPEGSVSTLKIQRTQQEDSAVYLCASSLPPRTSGIYNEQFFGPGTRLTVL.

With regard to this clone: The germline gene is not matched at one end of the junction; a read error may be the cause. This chain connects TRBV19 to TRBJ2-1; 10 nucleotides align to TRBD1. The CDR3 sequence is 13 residues long. Germline lookup yields CDR1 LNHDA and CDR2 SQIVND (reference sequence). In DNA form, the CDR3 reads TGTGCCAGTAGTCCGACAGGGGGCCAGGTATTGGTCTTC. Protein product: CASSPTGGQVLVF.

The CDR3 loop reads CASSLRRLAANNEQFF. The DNA of the CDR3 is TGCGCCAGCAGCTTGCGTCGACTAGCGGCCAACAATGAGCAGTTCTTC. This sequence joins TRBV5-1 and TRBJ2-1; TRBD2 matches 9 bases. Per germline, CDR1 SGHRS and CDR2 YFSETQ. The ends lost 1 base at V and 5 bases at J; junction bases unmatched: 7. The CDR3 is made up of 16 amino acids.

The V call is TRBV4-1, the J call TRBJ2-1; 7 bases match TRBD2. The V gene end was trimmed by 8 bases and the J gene end by 0 bases; junction bases not matched to a gene: 19. CDR3 size: 19 residues. Germline values: CDR1 MGHRA, CDR2 YSYEKL. This CDR3 is CASAKPLAEQKSSYNEQFF. The DNA of the CDR3 is TGCGCCAGCGCCAAGCCCCTAGCGGAGCAAAAAAGCTCCTACAATGAGCAGTTCTTC.

The table lists this clone with a count of one. The CDR3 loop reads CASSLARVGYGYTF. The DNA of the CDR3 is TGTGCCAGCAGCTTAGCTCGTGTCGGATATGGCTACACCTTC. The rearrangement uses TRBV7-2 and TRBJ1-2, with no clear D. Germline CDR1 and CDR2: SGHTA and FQGNSA. The CDR3 sequence is 14 residues long. V was cut by 0 bases and J by 5 bases, with 10 bases left in between.

The chain recombines TRBV7-2 with TRBJ1-2; a weak D match, TRBD1 (5 bases). The CDR3 is 14 amino acids. Trimming took 4 bases from V and 4 from J, leaving 13 bases between them. In germline, CDR1 is SGHTA, CDR2 FQGNSA. As DNA, the CDR3 is TGTGCCAGCAGCTCCGAGCTGGACATCTATGGCTACACCTTC. This sequence encodes CASSSELDIYGYTF.

The chain carries TRBV2 and TRBJ2-1; D remains ambiguous. The length of the CDR3 is 12 residues. V was clipped by 2 bases and J by 2 bases, with 1 base between them. Germline V CDR1 and CDR2: SNHLY, FYNNEI. CDR3 region: CASSETYNEQFF. Here the CDR3 DNA reads TGTGCCAGCAGTGAAACCTACAATGAGCAGTTCTTC.

This chain connects TRBV6-5 to TRBJ1-3; maybe TRBD1 (5 bases). From germline, CDR1 is MNHEY and CDR2 SVGAGI. V was shortened by 0 bases and J by 2 bases, with 11 bases between the two germline ends. This CDR3 has 16 residues. The CDR3 is CASSYSGLGPGNTIYF. The CDR3 bases are TGTGCCAGCAGTTACTCGGGACTGGGACCTGGAAACACCATATATTTT.

This clone appeared a single time. The chain is built from TRBV5-6 and TRBJ1-2; D possibly corresponds to TRBD1 (6 bases). The CDR3 is 12 residues long. The ends were cut back, 4 bases at V and 4 bases at J, with 8 bases in the middle. Germline-derived CDR1 and CDR2 are SGHDT and YYEEEE. CDR3 region: CASSRTVYGYTF. The CDR3 DNA sequence: TGTGCCAGCAGCCGGACAGTCTATGGCTACACCTTC.

The rearrangement links TRBV27 to TRBJ1-5, with unresolved D. The CDR3 runs to 15 residues. Germline CDR1 and CDR2: MNHEY and SMNVEV (reference sequence). V dropped 3 bases and J dropped 0 bases, with 9 bases sitting between them. The CDR3 is CASSLWGNSNQPQHF. The DNA of the CDR3 is TGTGCCAGCAGTTTGTGGGGAAATAGCAATCAGCCCCAGCATTTT.

The chain is built from TRBV7-2 and TRBJ1-4; no definite D call. Trimming removed 3 bases from V and 3 bases from J, with 11 bases in between. CDR1 and CDR2 from the germline V gene are SGHTA and FQGNSA. This CDR3 is 15 amino acids long. The CDR3 nucleotides read TGTGCCAGCAGCTTTGGGGAGTGGGCTAATGAAAAACTGTTTTTT. It codes for CASSFGEWANEKLFF.

This sequence joins TRBV3-1 (or the pseudogene TRBV3-2) and TRBJ2-5, with TRBD1 matching over 8 bases. Germline V gene data show CDR1 as LGHDT and CDR2 as YNNKEL (reference sequence). J gave up 7 bases and V 4 bases, and 2 bases lay outside the gene matches. The CDR3 contains 12 residues. CDR3 region: CASSRGQGTQYF. CDR3 DNA: TGTGCCAGCAGCCGTGGACAGGGGACCCAGTACTTC.

On this clone: Mismatch with germline at one junction end may stem from a read error. The chain combines TRBV3-1 (or the pseudogene TRBV3-2) with TRBJ1-1, with TRBD1 matching 9 bases. CDR1 is LGHDT and CDR2 is YNNKEL in the germline V gene (reference sequence). The CDR3 contains 14 residues. Here the CDR3 reads CASSQGEGTGSAFF. In nucleotides, the CDR3 is TGTGCCAGCAGTCAAGGAGAAGGGACAGGGTCGGCTTTCTTT.

In the case of this clone: The same CDR3 is also encoded by other DNA sequences in this sample. The V and J genes are TRBV5-1 and TRBJ2-3; 7 nucleotides match TRBD1. Trimming at V came to 4 bases and at J to 2 bases, leaving 4 bases not matched to a gene. This CDR3 is built from 14 residues. Germline V lookup: CDR1 SGHRS, CDR2 YFSETQ. The CDR3 region has the DNA TGCGCCAGCAGCCCCGGACAGGACACAGATACGCAGTATTTT. Translated: CASSPGQDTDTQYF.

The J gene is TRBJ2-7, the V gene TRBV6-5; possible D gene TRBD2, 6 bases. The germline V gene has CDR1 MNHEY and CDR2 SVGAGI. This CDR3 is 14 amino acids long. The V gene lost 6 bases and the J gene lost 2 bases, with 14 bases spanning the gap. CDR3 in amino acids: CASRERVGAYEQYV. DNA of the CDR3: TGTGCCAGCAGAGAGCGGGTAGGGGCCTACGAGCAGTACGTC.

The J gene is TRBJ1-1, the V gene TRBV4-3, with D possibly TRBD1 on 5 matching bases. Germline CDR1 and CDR2: LGHNA and YSLEER. CDR3 length: 14 amino acids. The ends were cut back, 4 bases at V and 5 bases at J, with 14 bases in the middle. CDR3 bases: TGCGCCAGCAGCCTTGATCGGGACGCGACTGAAGCTTTCTTT. This translates into CASSLDRDATEAFF.

The chain links TRBV5-5 to TRBJ2-3; D remains unclear. CDR3 length: 15 amino acids. CDR1 is SGHKS, CDR2 YYEKEE, per germline (reference sequence). V lost 3 bases and J lost 2, with 13 bases in between. CDR3 loop: CASSSDFYTTDTQYF. CDR3 bases: TGTGCCAGCAGCTCCGACTTTTATACCACAGATACGCAGTATTTT.

The V call is TRBV3-1 (or the pseudogene TRBV3-2), the J call TRBJ2-3; 8 bases match TRBD2. The CDR3 runs 16 residues. V was pared by 4 bases and J by 3 bases, with 9 bases of the junction left unmatched. The germline V gene encodes CDR1 LGHDT and CDR2 YNNKEL (reference sequence). CDR3 loop: CASSLSSGGVTDTQYF. CDR3 DNA sequence: TGTGCCAGCAGCCTCAGCAGCGGGGGTGTGACAGATACGCAGTATTTT.

This clone was counted once. The CDR3 DNA sequence: TGTGCCAGCAGCCAAGATAAGGCGGGCGGAACGTACAATGAGCAGTTCTTC. Its translation: CASSQDKAGGTYNEQFF. This sequence joins TRBV3-1 (or the pseudogene TRBV3-2) and TRBJ2-1, with D possibly matching TRBD2 (5 bases). Per germline, CDR1 LGHDT and CDR2 YNNKEL (reference sequence). The V end was cut by 0 bases, the J end by 4 bases, with 16 bases between. The CDR3 has 17 amino acids.

J is TRBJ1-1 and V is TRBV14, with a weak D call TRBD1 (5 bases). The length of the CDR3 is 14 residues. Germline V gives CDR1 SGHDN, CDR2 FVKESK. V lost 5 bases and J 0 bases, leaving 10 bases between the germline ends. The CDR3 loop is CASSKGRLNTEAFF. For the CDR3, the DNA is TGTGCCAGCAGCAAGGGACGGCTGAACACTGAAGCTTTCTTT. The full variable domain, with the rest looked up from reference TRBV14 and TRBJ1-1, is EAGVTQFPSHSVIEKGQTVTLRCDPISGHDNLYWYRRVMGKEIKFLLHFVKESKQDESGMPNNRFLAERTGGTYSTLKVQPAELEDSGVYFCASSKGRLNTEAFFGQGTRLTVV.